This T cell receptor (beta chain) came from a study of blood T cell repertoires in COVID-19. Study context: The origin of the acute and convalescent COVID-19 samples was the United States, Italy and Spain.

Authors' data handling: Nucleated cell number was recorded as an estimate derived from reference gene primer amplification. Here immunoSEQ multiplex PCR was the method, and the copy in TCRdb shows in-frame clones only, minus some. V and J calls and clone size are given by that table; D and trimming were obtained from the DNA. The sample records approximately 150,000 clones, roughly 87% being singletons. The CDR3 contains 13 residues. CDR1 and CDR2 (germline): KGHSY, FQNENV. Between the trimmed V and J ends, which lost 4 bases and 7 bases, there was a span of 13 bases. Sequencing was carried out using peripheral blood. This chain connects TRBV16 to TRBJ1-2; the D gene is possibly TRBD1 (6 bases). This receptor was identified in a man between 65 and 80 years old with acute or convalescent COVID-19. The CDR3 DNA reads TGTGCCAGCAGCCCTACAGGGCCGGGTGGCTACACCTTC. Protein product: CASSPTGPGGYTF.